The clone carrying this T cell receptor beta chain was observed a few times. This sample is drawn from a study of blood T cell repertoires in COVID-19. Study in general: Collection of acute and convalescent COVID-19 samples took place in the United States, Italy and Spain. PBMCs, B-cell-depleted T cells, or T cells were the source of the cDNA or gDNA that made up the material.

As originally analysed: It was from reference gene primer amplification that nucleated cell counts were estimated. Assay used: immunoSEQ multiplex PCR; TCRdb lists only in-frame clones, some missing. The V and J calls and clone size come from that table; D and trimming were worked out from the DNA. The sample lists approximately 170,000 clones, about 85% occurring once. The CDR3 covers 13 residues. Germline-derived CDR1 and CDR2 are MNHEY and SVGAGI. The ends were cut back, 6 bases at V and 3 bases at J, with 12 bases in the middle. This sequence joins TRBV6-5 and TRBJ2-7; D gene ambiguous. This receptor was obtained from a man in his sixties who had recovered from COVID-19. The sample consisted of peripheral blood. The CDR3 is CASRAPTLYEQYF. The CDR3 DNA follows: TGTGCCAGCAGAGCCCCTACCCTCTACGAGCAGTACTTC.